This T cell receptor (beta chain) derives from a study of blood T cell repertoires in COVID-19. Study overall: Researchers got acute and convalescent COVID-19 samples from the United States, Italy and Spain. T cells, B-cell-depleted T cells, or PBMCs provided the cDNA or gDNA that served as material.

Trimming removed 6 bases from V and 0 bases from J, with 12 bases in between. The germline V gene encodes CDR1 LNHDA and CDR2 SQIVND (reference sequence). This CDR3 is 15 amino acids long. This clone came up a few times. Per the study methods: Researchers report that nucleated cell counts were estimated from reference gene primer amplification. Only in-frame clones appear in the TCRdb table, and some are missing; sequencing was by immunoSEQ multiplex PCR. The V and J calls and clone size come from that table; D and trimming were worked out from the DNA. Here the sample spans about 180,000 clones, almost 85% being singletons.

This rearrangement joins TRBV19 to TRBJ2-1, with D possibly matching TRBD1 (6 bases). The origin of this receptor is a young man with active or convalescent COVID-19. The sequenced material came from peripheral blood. CDR3 in amino acids: CASRFRGGSYNEQFF. CDR3 DNA: TGTGCCAGTAGGTTCAGGGGCGGCTCCTACAATGAGCAGTTCTTC.